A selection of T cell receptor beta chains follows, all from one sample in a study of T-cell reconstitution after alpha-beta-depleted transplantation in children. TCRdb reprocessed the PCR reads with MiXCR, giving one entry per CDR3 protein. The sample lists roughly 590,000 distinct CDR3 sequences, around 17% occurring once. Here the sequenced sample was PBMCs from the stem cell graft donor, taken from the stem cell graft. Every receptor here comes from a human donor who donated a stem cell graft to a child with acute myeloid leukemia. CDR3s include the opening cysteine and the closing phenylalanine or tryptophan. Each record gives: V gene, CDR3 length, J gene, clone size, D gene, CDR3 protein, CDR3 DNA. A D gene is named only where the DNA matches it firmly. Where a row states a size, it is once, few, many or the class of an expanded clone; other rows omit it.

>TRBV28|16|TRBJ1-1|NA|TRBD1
CASSFVEVRDRNLAFF
TGTGCCAGCAGTTTTGTGGAAGTCCGGGACAGGAATTTAGCTTTCTTT
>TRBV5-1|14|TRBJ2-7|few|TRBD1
CASSFRGQGDEQYF
TGCGCCAGCAGCTTCAGGGGGCAAGGGGACGAGCAGTACTTC
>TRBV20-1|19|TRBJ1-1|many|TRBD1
CSARDQVTQGAPMNTEAFF
TGCAGTGCTAGAGATCAAGTCACTCAGGGGGCCCCCATGAACACTGAAGCTTTCTTT
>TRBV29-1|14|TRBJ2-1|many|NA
CSVEHLTTLGEQFF
TGCAGCGTTGAGCATTTGACCACCTTGGGTGAGCAGTTCTTC
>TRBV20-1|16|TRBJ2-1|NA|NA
CSARDRLGLPYNEQSF
TGCAGTGCTAGAGATCGGTTAGGACTACCTTACAATGAGCAGTCCTTC
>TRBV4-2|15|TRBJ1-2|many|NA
CASSQDRAANYGYTF
TGTGCCAGCAGCCAAGATCGGGCGGCTAACTATGGCTACACCTTC
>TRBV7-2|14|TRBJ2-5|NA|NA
CASSLALVWETQYF
TGTGCCAGCAGCTTAGCCCTAGTCTGGGAGACCCAGTACTTC
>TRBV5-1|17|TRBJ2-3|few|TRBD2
CASSLDERGASTDTQYF
TGCGCCAGCAGCCTTGACGAGCGGGGGGCCAGCACAGATACGCAGTATTTT
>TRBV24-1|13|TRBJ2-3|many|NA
CATSERPVDTQYF
TGTGCCACCAGTGAACGCCCCGTGGATACGCAGTATTTT
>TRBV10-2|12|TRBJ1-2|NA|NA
CAAGFVSSGYTF
TGCGCCGCCGGGTTTGTCAGTAGTGGCTACACCTTC
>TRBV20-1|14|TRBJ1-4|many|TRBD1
CSAARGQTNEKLFF
TGCAGTGCTGCTAGGGGACAGACTAATGAAAAACTGTTTTTT
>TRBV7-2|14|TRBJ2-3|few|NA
CASSPGVAADTQYF
TGTGCCAGCAGCCCTGGGGTAGCCGCAGATACGCAGTATTTT
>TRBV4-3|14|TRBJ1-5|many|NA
CASSQDSGNQPQHF
TGCGCCAGCAGCCAAGATAGCGGCAATCAGCCCCAGCATTTT
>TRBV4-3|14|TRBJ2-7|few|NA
CASSLLQGSYEQYF
TGCGCCAGCAGCCTCCTACAGGGATCCTACGAGCAGTACTTC
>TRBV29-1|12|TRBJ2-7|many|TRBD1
CSVGDRLIEQYF
TGCAGCGTTGGGGACAGGCTAATTGAGCAGTACTTC
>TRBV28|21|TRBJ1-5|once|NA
CASSNRRPTGNGHPLGQPQHF
TGTGCCAGCAGTAACCGACGACCAACAGGGAATGGCCACCCTTTAGGTCAGCCCCAGCATTTT
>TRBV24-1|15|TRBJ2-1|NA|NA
CATSDPGQRVNEQFF
TGTGCCACCAGTGATCCTGGACAACGTGTCAATGAGCAGTTCTTC
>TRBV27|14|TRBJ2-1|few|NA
CASRDPSSYNEQFF
TGTGCCAGCAGAGACCCGAGCTCCTACAATGAGCAGTTCTTC
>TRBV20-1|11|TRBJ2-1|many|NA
CSAQAFNEQFF
TGCAGTGCCCAAGCTTTCAATGAGCAGTTCTTC
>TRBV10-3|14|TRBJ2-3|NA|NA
CAISESGSRDTQYF
TGTGCCATCAGTGAGTCAGGCAGCAGGGATACGCAGTATTTT
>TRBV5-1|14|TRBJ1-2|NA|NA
CASRREYLNYGYTF
TGCGCCAGCAGACGCGAGTACCTTAACTATGGCTACACCTTC
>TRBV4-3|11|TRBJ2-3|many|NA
CASSQGDTQYF
TGCGCCAGCAGCCAAGGAGATACGCAGTATTTT
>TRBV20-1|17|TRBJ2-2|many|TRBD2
CSARDQRLARDTGELFF
TGCAGTGCTAGAGATCAAAGACTAGCAAGGGACACCGGGGAGCTGTTTTTT
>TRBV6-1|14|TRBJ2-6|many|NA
CASTEHSGANVLTF
TGTGCCAGCACCGAGCACTCTGGGGCCAACGTCCTGACTTTC
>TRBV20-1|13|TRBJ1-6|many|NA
CSATPPGNSPLHF
TGCAGTGCTACACCCCCGGGGAATTCACCCCTCCACTTT
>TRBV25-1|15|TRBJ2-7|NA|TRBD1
CASSEAGTGGDEQYF
TGTGCCAGCAGTGAAGCCGGGACAGGGGGGGACGAGCAGTACTTC
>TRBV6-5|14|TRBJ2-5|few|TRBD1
CASRQPGQQETQYF
TGTGCCAGCAGACAACCGGGACAGCAAGAGACCCAGTACTTC
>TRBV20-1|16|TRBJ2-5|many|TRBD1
CSARDMDREYQETQYF
TGCAGTGCTAGAGATATGGACAGGGAGTACCAAGAGACCCAGTACTTC
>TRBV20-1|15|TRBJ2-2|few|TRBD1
CSAPRQGDVTGELFF
TGCAGTGCCCCCCGACAGGGGGATGTCACCGGGGAGCTGTTTTTT
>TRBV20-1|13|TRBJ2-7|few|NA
CSARVWQGYEQYF
TGCAGTGCTAGAGTTTGGCAGGGCTACGAGCAGTACTTC
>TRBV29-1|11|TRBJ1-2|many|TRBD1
CSVGGQADYTF
TGCAGCGTGGGGGGACAGGCCGACTACACCTTC
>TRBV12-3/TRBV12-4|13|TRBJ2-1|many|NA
CASSFGGHNEQFF
TGTGCCAGCAGTTTCGGCGGACACAATGAGCAGTTCTTC
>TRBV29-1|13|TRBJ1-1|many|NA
CSVDLGPGGEAFF
TGCAGCGTTGATCTGGGACCCGGGGGTGAAGCTTTCTTT
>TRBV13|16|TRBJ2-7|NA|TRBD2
CASSLDGAGGSYEQYF
TGTGCCAGCAGCTTAGATGGCGCGGGGGGATCCTACGAGCAGTACTTC
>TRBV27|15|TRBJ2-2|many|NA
CASSWGDLYTGVLFF
TGTGCCAGCAGTTGGGGAGACCTTTACACCGGGGTGCTGTTTTTT
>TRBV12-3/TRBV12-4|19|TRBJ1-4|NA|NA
CTCCKHRDRTGHRKEKLFF
TGTACCTGCTGTAAACACCGGGACCGGACCGGACATCGCAAGGAAAAACTGTTTTTT
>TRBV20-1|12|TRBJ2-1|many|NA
CSARGRANEQFF
TGCAGTGCTAGAGGGAGGGCCAATGAGCAGTTCTTC
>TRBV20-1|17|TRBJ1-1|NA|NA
CSASLKGGRTANTEAFF
TGCAGTGCTAGCCTCAAGGGTGGTCGGACAGCGAACACTGAAGCTTTCTTT
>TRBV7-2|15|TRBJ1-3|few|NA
CASSLRQGSGNTIYF
TGTGCCAGCAGCTTACGGCAGGGGTCTGGAAACACCATATATTTT
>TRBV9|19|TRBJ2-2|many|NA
CASSVSPRPTGMESGELFF
TGTGCCAGCAGCGTCTCACCCCGACCTACAGGGATGGAGTCCGGGGAGCTGTTTTTT
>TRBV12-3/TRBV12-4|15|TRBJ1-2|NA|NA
CASSRVRASFYGYTF
TGTGCCAGCAGTCGCGTCCGGGCCTCTTTCTATGGCTACACCTTC
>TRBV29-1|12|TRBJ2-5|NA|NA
CSVGERGETQYF
TGCAGCGTGGGTGAAAGAGGGGAGACCCAGTACTTC
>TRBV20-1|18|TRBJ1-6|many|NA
CSARLMRGAVLRNSPLHF
TGCAGTGCTAGGCTCATGCGAGGGGCGGTATTGAGGAATTCACCCCTCCACTTT
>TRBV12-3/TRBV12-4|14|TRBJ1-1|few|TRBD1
CASSFPRTGAEAFF
TGTGCCAGCAGTTTTCCCAGGACAGGGGCTGAAGCTTTCTTT
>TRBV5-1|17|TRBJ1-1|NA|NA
CASKPLGQPPGNTEAFF
TGCGCCAGCAAACCCTTAGGACAACCTCCGGGGAACACTGAAGCTTTCTTT